These 15 T cell receptor beta chains were sequenced from one sample in a study of cytomegalovirus exposure and HLA in healthy donors (TCRdb year 2017). Library generation was performed with the immunoSEQ multiplex PCR assay. TCRdb provides this immuneACCESS table in a form limited to in-frame rearrangements. Some clones are lacking; in checked studies, under half of them reflect an unresolved V gene, and why the rest are absent is not known. For this sample there are 260,000 or so clones; 90% appear just once. The ten largest clones represent approximately 3% of the sample. The sequencing sample was made of PBMCs. These receptors originate from a woman under 40 in good health and CMV-seronegative.

The chain has TRBV4-1 and TRBJ2-7; D possibly corresponds to TRBD2 (6 bases). Germline CDR1 MGHRA, CDR2 YSYEKL. The CDR3 runs to 15 residues. V was clipped by 1 base and J by 2 bases, with 12 bases between them. The CDR3 DNA reads TGCGCCAGCAGCCAAGTTTTTAGCGGAACCTACGAGCAGTACTTC. Translating gives CASSQVFSGTYEQYF.

The chain uses TRBV4-3 and TRBJ2-4; weak D call: TRBD2 (6 bases). CDR1 is LGHNA, CDR2 YSLEER, per germline. Trimming stripped 0 bases from V and 0 bases from J, with 12 bases between. The CDR3 totals 17 residues. In DNA, the CDR3 is TGCGCCAGCAGCCAAGAGACCAGTAGCGGAGCCAAAAACATTCAGTACTTC. Residues: CASSQETSSGAKNIQYF.

This chain links TRBV11-3 with TRBJ2-1; D remains ambiguous. The CDR3 has 14 residues. The germline V gene encodes CDR1 SGHNT and CDR2 YENEEA. Trimming cost V 5 bases and J 5 bases, with 13 bases left between them. CDR3 nucleotides: TGTGCCAGCAGCCGGAAAAGGGCGGACAATGAGCAGTTCTTC. Translation gives CASSRKRADNEQFF.

The chain carries TRBV18 and TRBJ2-1, with TRBD2 matching over 14 bases. Germline V gives CDR1 KGHSH, CDR2 LQKENI. V was clipped by 2 bases and J by 6 bases; unmatched bases: 6. The CDR3 is made up of 17 amino acids. In DNA form, the CDR3 reads TGTGCCAGCTCACCAGCTAAAGGGACTAGCGGGAGCAATGAGCAGTTCTTC. It encodes CASSPAKGTSGSNEQFF.

This clone was observed a single time. The chain uses TRBV5-4 and TRBJ1-4; D may be TRBD1 (6 bases). With 4 bases removed from V and 1 base from J, the gap between germline ends came to 11 bases. Germline CDR1 is SGHNT and CDR2 is YYREEE (reference sequence). The CDR3 extends over 15 amino acids. The CDR3 sequence: CASSVKTGTNEKLFF. The CDR3 DNA follows: TGTGCCAGCAGCGTGAAGACAGGAACTAATGAAAAACTGTTTTTT.

The chain combines TRBV7-9 with TRBJ2-3; 14 nucleotides line up with TRBD2. CDR3 length: 17 residues. V lost 5 bases to trimming and J lost 5 bases; unmatched junction nucleotides: 9. Germline CDR1 and CDR2: SEHNR and FQNEAQ (reference sequence). This chain's CDR3 is CASSVGLAGGLGDTQYF. The CDR3 DNA reads as TGTGCCAGCAGCGTTGGACTAGCGGGAGGCTTGGGAGATACGCAGTATTTT.

A single count supports this clone. The gene calls are TRBV5-1 and TRBJ2-7, with TRBD1 as a possible D gene (6 bases). Germline V CDR1 and CDR2: SGHRS, YFSETQ. The CDR3 sequence is 14 residues long. V was pared by 4 bases and J by 2 bases, with 13 bases between. DNA for the CDR3: TGCGCCAGCAGCGGACAGAAAGCAACCTACGAGCAGTACTTC. Its translation: CASSGQKATYEQYF.

The J gene is TRBJ2-7, the V gene TRBV5-1; possibly TRBD1 for D (7 bases). Trimming removed 3 bases from V and 7 bases from J, with 20 bases in between. Germline values: CDR1 SGHRS, CDR2 YFSETQ. The CDR3 loop spans 15 amino acids. The CDR3: CASSSHQGDLGEQYF. The CDR3 region has the DNA TGCGCCAGCAGCTCACATCAGGGGGACTTAGGTGAGCAGTACTTC. The full variable domain, completed using reference TRBV5-1 and TRBJ2-7, is KAGVTQTPRYLIKTRGQQVTLSCSPISGHRSVSWYQQTPGQGLQFLFEYFSETQRNKGNFPGRFSGRQFSNSRSEMNVSTLELGDSALYLCASSSHQGDLGEQYFGPGTRLTVT.

CDR3 amino acids: CASSEARQISNQPQHF. The CDR3 nucleotides are TGTGCCAGCAGTGAGGCCCGACAGATCAGCAATCAGCCCCAGCATTTT. V is TRBV6-1 and J is TRBJ1-5; tentative D call: TRBD1 (5 bases). This CDR3 region has 16 residues. Germline V CDR1 and CDR2: MNHNS, SASEGT. With 3 bases removed from V and 1 base from J, the gap between germline ends came to 13 bases.

The table lists this clone with a count of one. The chain carries TRBV29-1 and TRBJ2-1; D unresolved. This CDR3 is built from 13 residues. V lost 7 bases to trimming and J lost 6 bases, with 16 bases between them. The V gene's germline CDR1 is SQVTM and CDR2 ANQGSEA. CDR3: CSALIMTGNEQFF. The CDR3 DNA follows: TGCAGCGCCTTGATCATGACTGGCAATGAGCAGTTCTTC.

The CDR3 here is CASSQQAVGDTQYF. Here the CDR3 DNA reads TGTGCCAGCAGCCAACAAGCGGTTGGGGATACGCAGTATTTT. The chain carries TRBV7-6 and TRBJ2-3; a possible D gene is TRBD2 (5 bases). The CDR3 is 14 residues long. Germline V gene sequence: CDR1 SGHVS, CDR2 FNYEAQ. V lost 5 bases and J 6 bases, leaving 15 bases between the germline ends.

This chain connects TRBV27 to TRBJ2-7, with D tentatively TRBD2 (5 bases). Trimming cost V 3 bases and J 5 bases, with 11 bases left between them. Germline CDR1 is MNHEY and CDR2 is SMNVEV (reference sequence). This CDR3 has 13 residues. CDR3 region: CASSFRGSHEQYF. The CDR3 nucleotides read TGTGCCAGCAGTTTCCGGGGTTCCCACGAGCAGTACTTC.

This chain uses TRBV15 with TRBJ2-2; D is unresolved. Germline assignment: CDR1 LNHNV and CDR2 YYDKDF (reference sequence). Trimming cost V 1 base and J 5 bases, with 2 bases left between them. This CDR3 contains 12 residues. For the CDR3, the DNA is TGTGCCACCAGCAGAGTTACCGGGGAGCTGTTTTTT. Protein product: CATSRVTGELFF.

V gene TRBV27 combines with J gene TRBJ1-2; unclear D gene. Germline CDR1 reads MNHEY; CDR2 reads SMNVEV (reference sequence). The CDR3 length is 13 residues. The V gene lost 2 bases and the J gene lost 3 bases, with 7 bases spanning the gap. The CDR3 coding sequence is TGTGCCAGCAGTTTAACTGTTGACTATGGCTACACCTTC. It translates to CASSLTVDYGYTF.

V is TRBV27 and J is TRBJ2-3, with TRBD1 as a possible D gene (5 bases). Trimming pared 4 bases from V and 4 bases from J, leaving 12 bases between. Germline CDR1 MNHEY, CDR2 SMNVEV (reference sequence). This CDR3 spans 14 amino acids. CDR3 amino acids: CASSYQGPADTQYF. CDR3 in DNA: TGTGCCAGCAGTTACCAGGGTCCCGCAGATACGCAGTATTTT.